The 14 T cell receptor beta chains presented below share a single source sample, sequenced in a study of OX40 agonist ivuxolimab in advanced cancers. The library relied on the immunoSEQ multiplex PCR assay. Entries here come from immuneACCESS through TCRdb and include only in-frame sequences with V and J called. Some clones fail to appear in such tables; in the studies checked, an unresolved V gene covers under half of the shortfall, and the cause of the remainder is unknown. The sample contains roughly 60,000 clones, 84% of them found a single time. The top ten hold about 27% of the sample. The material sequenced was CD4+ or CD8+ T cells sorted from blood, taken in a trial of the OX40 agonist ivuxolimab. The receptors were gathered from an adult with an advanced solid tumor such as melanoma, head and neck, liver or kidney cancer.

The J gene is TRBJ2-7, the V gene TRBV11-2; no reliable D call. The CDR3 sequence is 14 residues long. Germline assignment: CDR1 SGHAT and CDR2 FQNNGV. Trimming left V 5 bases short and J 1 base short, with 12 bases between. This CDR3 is CASSREFVSYEQYF. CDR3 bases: TGTGCCAGCAGCAGAGAATTCGTTTCCTACGAGCAGTACTTC. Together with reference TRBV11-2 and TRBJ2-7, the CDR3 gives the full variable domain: EAGVAQSPRYKIIEKRQSVAFWCNPISGHATLYWYQQILGQGPKLLIQFQNNGVVDDSQLPKDRFSAERLKGVDSTLKIQPAKLEDSAVYLCASSREFVSYEQYFGPGTRLTVT.

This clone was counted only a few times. CDR3 amino acids: CAWSRDRPYGYTF. The CDR3 nucleotides read TGTGCCTGGAGCCGGGACAGGCCTTATGGCTACACCTTC. V and J are TRBV30 and TRBJ1-2, with 8 bases lining up with TRBD1. CDR3 size: 13 residues. Unmatched junction bases numbered 5, after V lost 3 bases and J lost 5 bases. The germline gives CDR1 GTSNPN, CDR2 SVGIG (reference sequence).

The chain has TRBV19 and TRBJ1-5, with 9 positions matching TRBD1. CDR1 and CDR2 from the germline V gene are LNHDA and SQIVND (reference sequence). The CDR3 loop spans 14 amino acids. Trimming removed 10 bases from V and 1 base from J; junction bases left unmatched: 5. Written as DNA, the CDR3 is TGTGCCACCAAGGACAGGGGAAGCAATCAGCCCCAGCATTTT. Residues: CATKDRGSNQPQHF. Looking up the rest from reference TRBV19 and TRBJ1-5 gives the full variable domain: DGGITQSPKYLFRKEGQNVTLSCEQNLNHDAMYWYRQDPGQGLRLIYYSQIVNDFQKGDIAEGYSVSREKKESFPLTVTSAQKNPTAFYLCATKDRGSNQPQHFGDGTRLSIL.

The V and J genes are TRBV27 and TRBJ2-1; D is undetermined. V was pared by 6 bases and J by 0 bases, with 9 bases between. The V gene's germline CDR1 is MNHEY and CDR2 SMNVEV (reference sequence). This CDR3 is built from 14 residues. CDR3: CASRYDGSYNEQFF. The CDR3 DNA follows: TGTGCCAGCAGGTATGACGGCTCCTACAATGAGCAGTTCTTC.

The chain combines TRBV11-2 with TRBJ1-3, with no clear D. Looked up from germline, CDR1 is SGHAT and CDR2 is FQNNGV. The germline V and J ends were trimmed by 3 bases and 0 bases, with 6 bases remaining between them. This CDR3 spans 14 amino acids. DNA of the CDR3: TGTGCCAGCAGCTTTCAGGTCTCTGGAAACACCATATATTTT. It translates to CASSFQVSGNTIYF.

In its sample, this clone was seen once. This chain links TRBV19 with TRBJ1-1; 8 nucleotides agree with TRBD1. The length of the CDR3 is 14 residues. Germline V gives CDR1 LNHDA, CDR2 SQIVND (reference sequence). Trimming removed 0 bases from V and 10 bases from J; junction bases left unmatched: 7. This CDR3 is CASSIDQWQGAAFF. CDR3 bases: TGTGCCAGTAGTATAGATCAATGGCAGGGGGCAGCTTTCTTT. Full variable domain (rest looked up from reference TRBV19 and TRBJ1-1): DGGITQSPKYLFRKEGQNVTLSCEQNLNHDAMYWYRQDPGQGLRLIYYSQIVNDFQKGDIAEGYSVSREKKESFPLTVTSAQKNPTAFYLCASSIDQWQGAAFFGQGTRLTVV.

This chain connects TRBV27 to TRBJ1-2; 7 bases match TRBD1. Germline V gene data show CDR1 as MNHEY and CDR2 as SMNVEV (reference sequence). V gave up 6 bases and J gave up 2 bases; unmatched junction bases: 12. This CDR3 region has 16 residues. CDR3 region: CASSLTRGGQNYGYTF. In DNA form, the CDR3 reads TGTGCCAGCAGCCTCACTCGCGGGGGACAGAACTATGGCTACACCTTC.

CDR3 region: CASSYRRSQRGDTQYF. In DNA, the CDR3 is TGTGCCAGCAGTTACCGACGGTCGCAAAGGGGAGATACGCAGTATTTT. V and J are TRBV6-5 and TRBJ2-3, with a tentative D call TRBD1 (5 bases). With 2 bases removed from V and 5 bases from J, the gap between germline ends came to 17 bases. Germline V CDR1 and CDR2: MNHEY, SVGAGI. This CDR3 spans 16 amino acids.

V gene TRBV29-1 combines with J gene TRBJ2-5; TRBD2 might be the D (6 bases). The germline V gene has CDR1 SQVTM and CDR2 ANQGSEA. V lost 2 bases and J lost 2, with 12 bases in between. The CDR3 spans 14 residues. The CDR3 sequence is CSVEMVGGQETQYF. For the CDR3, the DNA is TGCAGCGTTGAAATGGTGGGGGGTCAAGAGACCCAGTACTTC. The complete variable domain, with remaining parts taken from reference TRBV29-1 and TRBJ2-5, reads SAVISQKPSRDICQRGTSLTIQCQVDSQVTMMFWYRQQPGQSLTLIATANQGSEATYESGFVIDKFPISRPNLTFSTLTVSNMSPEDSSIYLCSVEMVGGQETQYFGPGTRLLVL.

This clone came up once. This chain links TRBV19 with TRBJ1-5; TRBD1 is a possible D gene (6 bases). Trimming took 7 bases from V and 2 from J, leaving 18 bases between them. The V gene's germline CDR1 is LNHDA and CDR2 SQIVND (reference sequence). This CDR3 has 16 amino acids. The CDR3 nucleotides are TGTGCCAGTACCTCCGCGGACAGCGACGGCAATCAGCCCCAGCATTTT. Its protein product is CASTSADSDGNQPQHF.

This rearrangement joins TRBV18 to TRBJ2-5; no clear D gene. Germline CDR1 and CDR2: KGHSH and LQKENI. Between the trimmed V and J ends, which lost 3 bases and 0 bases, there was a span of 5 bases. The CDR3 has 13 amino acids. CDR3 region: CASSPGNQETQYF. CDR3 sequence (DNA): TGTGCCAGCTCACCGGGGAACCAAGAGACCCAGTACTTC. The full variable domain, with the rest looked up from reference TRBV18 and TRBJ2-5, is NAGVMQNPRHLVRRRGQEARLRCSPMKGHSHVYWYRQLPEEGLKFMVYLQKENIIDESGMPKERFSAEFPKEGPSILRIQQVVRGDSAAYFCASSPGNQETQYFGPGTRLLVL.

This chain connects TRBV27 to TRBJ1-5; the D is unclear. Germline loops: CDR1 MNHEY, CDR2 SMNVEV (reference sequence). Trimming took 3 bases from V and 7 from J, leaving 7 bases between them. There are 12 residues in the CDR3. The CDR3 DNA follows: TGTGCCAGCAGTTTGTGGGGACAGCCCCAGCATTTT. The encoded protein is CASSLWGQPQHF.

CDR3 sequence (DNA): TGTGCCAGCAGTGAAACAGGCTACGGCTACACCTTC. Protein product: CASSETGYGYTF. J is TRBJ1-2 and V is TRBV6-1; TRBD1 might be the D (5 bases). The germline V gene encodes CDR1 MNHNS and CDR2 SASEGT. Between the trimmed V and J ends, which lost 2 bases and 8 bases, there was a span of 9 bases. The CDR3 is made up of 12 amino acids.

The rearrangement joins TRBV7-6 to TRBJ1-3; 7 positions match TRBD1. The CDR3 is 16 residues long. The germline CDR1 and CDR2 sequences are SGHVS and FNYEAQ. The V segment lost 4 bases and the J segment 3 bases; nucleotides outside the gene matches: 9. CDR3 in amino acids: CASSSMTGSGGNTIYF. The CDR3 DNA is TGTGCCAGCAGCTCCATGACAGGGAGCGGTGGAAACACCATATATTTT.